This is a list of T cell receptor beta chains from one sample in a study of blood T cell repertoires in COVID-19. The assay was immunoSEQ multiplex PCR, and TCRdb's table has in-frame clones only and misses some. The table records more than 200,000 clones, around 88% of them present only once. Sequencing was performed on PBMCs or T cells enriched from blood (not recorded which). The receptors were sampled from a woman aged 25 to 39 who had recovered from COVID-19. CDR3s include the opening cysteine and the closing phenylalanine or tryptophan. The D gene is left open where the match is weak. The size of a clone is reported for some rows only, either as once, few or many, or as a class for expanded clones.

>once|TRBJ2-1|TRBV27|TRBD2
TGTGCCAGCAGTTTTACCCCCGGGACTAGCGGGCGATCCTACAATGAGCAGTTCTTC
CASSFTPGTSGRSYNEQFF
>-|TRBJ2-1|TRBV24-1|TRBD2
TGTGCCACCAGTGGCCCCAGCGGGAGCTCCTACAATGAGCAGTTCTTC
CATSGPSGSSYNEQFF
>-|TRBJ1-1|TRBV7-9|-
TGTGCCAGCAGCTTAGCCCCAGGGAAGGCTGAAGCTTTCTTT
CASSLAPGKAEAFF
>-|TRBJ2-7|TRBV18|TRBD2
TGTGCCAGCTCACGCATCTTGAGCGGGAAAAACTTC
CASSRILSGKNF
>-|TRBJ1-3|TRBV6-5|TRBD1
TGTGCCAGCAGTTACGGGACAGGGGTGGGAAACACCATATATTTT
CASSYGTGVGNTIYF
>-|TRBJ1-2|TRBV7-6|-
TGTGCCAGCAGCCAACCCGACAGCTATGGCTACACCTTC
CASSQPDSYGYTF
>once|TRBJ1-2|TRBV29-1|-
TGCAGCGTTGACCAAGCCTATGGCTACACCTTC
CSVDQAYGYTF
>-|TRBJ1-2|TRBV11-1|-
TGTGCCAGCAGCTTCGTGGCAACTAACTATGGCTACACCTTC
CASSFVATNYGYTF
>-|TRBJ2-7|TRBV7-8|-
TGTGCCAGCAGCTTCCGCTTTGAGGGTAGCTACGAGCAGTACTTC
CASSFRFEGSYEQYF
>-|TRBJ1-1|TRBV7-2|TRBD1
TGTGCCAGCAGCTTTCGGGAGGGGGCGCGTGGAGCTTTCTTT
CASSFREGARGAFF
>-|TRBJ1-3|TRBV7-2|TRBD1
TGTGCCAGCAGCCTGGACAGGGAACTGTTTGGAAACACCATATATTTT
CASSLDRELFGNTIYF
>-|TRBJ1-2|TRBV28|TRBD1
TGTGCCAGCAGTTTGTCAGGACAGGGGATCAATGGCTACACCTTC
CASSLSGQGINGYTF
>-|TRBJ2-2|TRBV27|TRBD2
TGTGCCAGCAGTTCTCCGGGACTAGCGGGCCCCGGGGGCACCGGGGAGCTGTTTTTT
CASSSPGLAGPGGTGELFF
>-|TRBJ1-1|TRBV11-2|TRBD1
TGTGCCAGCAGCTTTCTTTCCAGGACAGGTTACGGTGGGGCTGAAGCTTTCTTT
CASSFLSRTGYGGAEAFF
>-|TRBJ2-5|TRBV27|TRBD1
TGTGCCAGCAGTTCGGACAGGGAGGTCCAAGAGACCCAGTACTTC
CASSSDREVQETQYF
>-|TRBJ1-3|TRBV19|TRBD1
TGTGCTAGTCGACAGGGTTTGGGACGCTCTGGAAACACCATATATTTT
CASRQGLGRSGNTIYF
>-|TRBJ2-1|TRBV11-3|TRBD2
TGTGCCAGCAGCCTCCACGGGACTAGCGGGTACAATGAGCAGTTCTTC
CASSLHGTSGYNEQFF
>few|TRBJ1-5|TRBV28|-
TGTGCCAGCAGTTTGGCTGATCAGCCCCAGCATTTT
CASSLADQPQHF
>-|TRBJ2-1|TRBV19|TRBD2
TGTGCCAGTAGTCCCCGGACTAGCGGGACGGGAGTGGGGAATGAGCAGTTCTTC
CASSPRTSGTGVGNEQFF
>-|TRBJ2-1|TRBV28|TRBD2
TGTGCCAGCAGTCCACCACACCGCACTAGCGGGAGTTTCGATGAGCAGTTCTTC
CASSPPHRTSGSFDEQFF
>-|TRBJ2-7|TRBV5-4|-
TGTGCCAGCAGCCCTGGACAGAACTACGAGCAGTACTTC
CASSPGQNYEQYF
>-|TRBJ2-3|TRBV7-2|-
TGTGCCAGCACCACTGGAGGAGGGGCAGATACGCAGTATTTT
CASTTGGGADTQYF
>once|TRBJ2-1|TRBV11-1|-
TGTGCCAGCAGCTTAGGCCGAAATGAGCACAATGAGCAGTTCTTC
CASSLGRNEHNEQFF
>-|TRBJ2-5|TRBV3-1/TRBV3-2|TRBD2
TGTGCCAGCAGCCAGCGGGCTAGCGGAGTCCAAGAGACCCAGTACTTC
CASSQRASGVQETQYF
>-|TRBJ2-7|TRBV5-1|TRBD1
TGCGCCAGCCTTACCCGGGACAGCTGGTCCCTTTTTTTGGACGAGCAGTACTTC
CASLTRDSWSLFLDEQYF
>-|TRBJ2-1|TRBV3-1/TRBV3-2|-
TGTGCCAGCAGCCAATCCCCCCGGGGTACGGGCGGTCCCCCCTACAATGAGCAGTTCTTC
CASSQSPRGTGGPPYNEQFF
>-|TRBJ2-2|TRBV19|TRBD1
TGTGCCAGTAGAGGAGTCGGGACAGGCGTCACCGGGGAGCTGTTTTTT
CASRGVGTGVTGELFF
>-|TRBJ2-1|TRBV13|-
TGTGCCAGCAGCTTAGGCAGGGTCAATGAGCAGTTCTTC
CASSLGRVNEQFF
>-|TRBJ2-3|TRBV7-3|TRBD1
TGTGCCAGCAGCTCCGGGACAGGTTGGTCAGATACGCAGTATTTT
CASSSGTGWSDTQYF
>-|TRBJ1-2|TRBV11-2|TRBD1
TGTGCCAGCAGCAACACAGGGGTGAACTATGGCTACACCTTC
CASSNTGVNYGYTF
>-|TRBJ2-1|TRBV7-3|-
TGTGCCAGCAGCTTCGCGAGAGACAATGAGCAGTTCTTC
CASSFARDNEQFF
>-|TRBJ2-1|TRBV28|-
TGTGCCAGCACCCTAGAACGGAATGAGCAGTTCTTC
CASTLERNEQFF
>few|TRBJ2-5|TRBV11-3|TRBD2
TGTGCCAGCAGCTTAGGAGCAGCGGGAGTACGAGAGACCCAGTACTTC
CASSLGAAGVRETQYF
>-|TRBJ2-1|TRBV7-6|TRBD2
TGTGCCAGCAGCTTAGACGATGAGACTAGCGGGAGGAGGTCCTACAATGAGCAGTTCTTC
CASSLDDETSGRRSYNEQFF
>-|TRBJ1-2|TRBV12-5|-
TGTGCTAGTGGTTTGGTACTGGGGGCCGCTTACTATGGCTACACCTTC
CASGLVLGAAYYGYTF
>-|TRBJ1-1|TRBV10-3|-
TGTGCCATCAGTGGCGACAGGAACACTGAAGCTTTCTTT
CAISGDRNTEAFF
>-|TRBJ1-6|TRBV27|TRBD1
TGTGCCAGCAGCGGGACAGTATATTCACCCCTCCACTTT
CASSGTVYSPLHF
>-|TRBJ1-1|TRBV19|-
TGTGCCAGTAGTATAGACAGTCTGAACACTGAAGCTTTCTTT
CASSIDSLNTEAFF
>-|TRBJ2-2|TRBV11-2|TRBD2
TGTGCCAGCAGCTCCTGGACTAGCGGGAGGGCCAGGGAGACCGGGGAGCTGTTTTTT
CASSSWTSGRARETGELFF
>many|TRBJ2-7|TRBV9|-
TGTGCCAGCAGCGAAACAGGGATATCCTCCTACGAGCAGTACTTC
CASSETGISSYEQYF
>-|TRBJ1-6|TRBV28|-
TGTGCCAGCAGTTGGGCGACAGTCTATAATTCACCCCTCCACTTT
CASSWATVYNSPLHF
>-|TRBJ2-1|TRBV29-1|TRBD2
TGCAGCGTTGAATGGGGGGGGACTAGCGGTTACAATGAGCAGTTCTTC
CSVEWGGTSGYNEQFF
>-|TRBJ2-1|TRBV28|-
TGTGCCAGCAGTTCCTCAGGGGGCTTTTATAGGGCGGGAGTTGACAGTGAGCAGTTCTTC
CASSSSGGFYRAGVDSEQFF
>-|TRBJ1-2|TRBV5-1|-
TGCGCCAGCAGCTTGCAGGGGCCCGGTGGGGGCTACACCTTC
CASSLQGPGGGYTF
>-|TRBJ1-5|TRBV6-2/TRBV6-3|TRBD1
TGTGCCAGCAGCAGACGGACAGGGGGGATGACCCACTCCCCCACACAGCCCCAGCATTTT
CASSRRTGGMTHSPTQPQHF
>-|TRBJ2-7|TRBV11-2|-
TGTGCCAGCGGCAAGAGATCGAGCGACGAGCAGTACTTC
CASGKRSSDEQYF
>-|TRBJ2-5|TRBV5-1|TRBD2
TGCGCCAGCAGCTCCTCTCCTAGCGGGAGAGGGGAGACCCAGTACTTC
CASSSSPSGRGETQYF
>-|TRBJ2-1|TRBV11-2|TRBD2
TGTGCCAGCAGCCCAACTAGCGGGAGTAAAAATGAGCAGTTCTTC
CASSPTSGSKNEQFF
>-|TRBJ1-2|TRBV7-2|-
TGTGCCAGCAGCTCGACAGACAGAGTTGGCGGCTACACCTTC
CASSSTDRVGGYTF
>once|TRBJ2-5|TRBV3-1/TRBV3-2|-
TGTGCCAGCAGCCAAGTACTAGCAGCCTCCGGAGAGACCCAGTACTTC
CASSQVLAASGETQYF
>-|TRBJ2-2|TRBV20-1|TRBD2
TGCAGTGCTAGTCGACTAGCGGGGAACACCGGGGAGCTGTTTTTT
CSASRLAGNTGELFF
>-|TRBJ2-7|TRBV6-5|TRBD2
TGTGCCAGCAGGGACCGGGAGGGGTCCTACGAGCAGTACTTC
CASRDREGSYEQYF
>-|TRBJ2-1|TRBV4-1|TRBD2
TGCGCCAGCAGCCAAGGGAGCGGGGTCTACAATGAGCAGTTCTTC
CASSQGSGVYNEQFF
>-|TRBJ2-7|TRBV7-9|TRBD2
TGTGCCAGCAGCTTAGGGCCAGCGGGAACATACGAGCAGTACTTC
CASSLGPAGTYEQYF
>-|TRBJ1-5|TRBV6-6|-
TGTGCCAGCAGTTACGGCCAGGGAAATGATCAGCCCCAGCATTTT
CASSYGQGNDQPQHF
>once|TRBJ2-2|TRBV5-6|TRBD1
TGTGCCAGCAGGCTCCTGCGGACAGGGGACACCGGGGAGCTGTTTTTT
CASRLLRTGDTGELFF